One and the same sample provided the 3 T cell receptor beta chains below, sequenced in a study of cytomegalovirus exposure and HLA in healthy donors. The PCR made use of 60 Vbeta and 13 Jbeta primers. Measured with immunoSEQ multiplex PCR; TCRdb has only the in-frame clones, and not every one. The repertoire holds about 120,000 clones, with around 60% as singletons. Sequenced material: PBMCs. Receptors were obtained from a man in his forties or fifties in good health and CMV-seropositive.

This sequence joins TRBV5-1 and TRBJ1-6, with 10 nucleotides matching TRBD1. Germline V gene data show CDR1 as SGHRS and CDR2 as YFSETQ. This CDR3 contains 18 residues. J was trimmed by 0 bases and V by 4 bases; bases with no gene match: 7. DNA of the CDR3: TGCGCCAGCAGCATTGAGGACAGGGGGAGCTCCTATAATTCACCCCTCCACTTT. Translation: CASSIEDRGSSYNSPLHF.

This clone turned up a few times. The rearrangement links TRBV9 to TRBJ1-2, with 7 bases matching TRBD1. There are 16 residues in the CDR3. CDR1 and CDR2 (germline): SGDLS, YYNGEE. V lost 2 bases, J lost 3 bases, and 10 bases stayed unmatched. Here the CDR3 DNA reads TGTGCCAGCAGCGTTTCCAGCGGACAGGATTACTATGGCTACACCTTC. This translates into CASSVSSGQDYYGYTF. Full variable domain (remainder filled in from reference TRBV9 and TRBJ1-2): DSGVTQTPKHLITATGQRVTLRCSPRSGDLSVYWYQQSLDQGLQFLIQYYNGEERAKGNILERFSAQQFPDLHSELNLSSLELGDSALYFCASSVSSGQDYYGYTFGSGTRLTVV.

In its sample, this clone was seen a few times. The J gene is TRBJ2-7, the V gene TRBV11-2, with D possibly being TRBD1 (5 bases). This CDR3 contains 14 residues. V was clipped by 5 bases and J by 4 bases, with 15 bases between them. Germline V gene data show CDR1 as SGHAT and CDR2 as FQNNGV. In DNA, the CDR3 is TGTGCCAGCAGCATAAATCCGACAGTATACGAGCAGTACTTC. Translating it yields CASSINPTVYEQYF. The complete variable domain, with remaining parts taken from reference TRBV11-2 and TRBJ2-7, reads EAGVAQSPRYKIIEKRQSVAFWCNPISGHATLYWYQQILGQGPKLLIQFQNNGVVDDSQLPKDRFSAERLKGVDSTLKIQPAKLEDSAVYLCASSINPTVYEQYFGPGTRLTVT.